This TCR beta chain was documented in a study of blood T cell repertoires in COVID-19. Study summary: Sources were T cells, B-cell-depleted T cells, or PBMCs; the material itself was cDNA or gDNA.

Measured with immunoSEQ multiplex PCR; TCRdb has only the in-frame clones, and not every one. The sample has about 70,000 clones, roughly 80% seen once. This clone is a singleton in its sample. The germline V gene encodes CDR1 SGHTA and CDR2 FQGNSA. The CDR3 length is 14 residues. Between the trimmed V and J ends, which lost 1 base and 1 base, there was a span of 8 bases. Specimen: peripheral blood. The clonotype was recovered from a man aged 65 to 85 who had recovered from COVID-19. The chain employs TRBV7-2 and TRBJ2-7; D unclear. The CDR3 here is CASSLDAGSYEQYF. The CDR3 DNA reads TGTGCCAGCAGCTTAGACGCCGGTTCCTACGAGCAGTACTTC.